This T cell receptor beta chain was identified in a study of blood T cell repertoires in COVID-19. Overall study context: Samples of COVID-19 (acute and convalescent) were obtained from the United States, Italy and Spain. In each case, the material was cDNA or gDNA derived from T cells, B-cell-depleted T cells, or PBMCs.

In the source study's methods: Nucleated cell number was recorded as an estimate derived from reference gene primer amplification. Assay used: immunoSEQ multiplex PCR; TCRdb lists only in-frame clones, some missing. D and trimming come from the DNA, and the V and J calls and clone size come from that table. There are 200,000 to 250,000 clones in the sample; approximately 89% occur only once, and roughly 5% lies in the top ten. This CDR3 is built from 17 residues. CDR1 is ENHRY and CDR2 is SYGVKD in the germline V gene. J gave up 2 bases and V 0 bases, and 7 bases lay outside the gene matches. The TCR sequence derives from a woman aged 40 to 50 with acute or convalescent COVID-19. The rearrangement joins TRBV10-3 to TRBJ2-3, with 8 bases aligning to TRBD2. The sample comprised peripheral blood. CDR3 protein: CAISESTSGGFTDTQYF. CDR3 in DNA: TGTGCCATCAGTGAGTCGACCAGCGGGGGCTTCACAGATACGCAGTATTTT.